This TCR beta chain comes out of a study of blood T cell repertoires in COVID-19. Study-level background: The United States, Italy and Spain provided the acute and convalescent COVID-19 samples.

Profiling relied on immunoSEQ multiplex PCR, and the TCRdb table lists in-frame clones only, not all of them. The sample carries 60,000 to 90,000 clones, roughly 84% recorded once. The CDR3 runs to 14 residues. Losses at the gene ends were 2 bases for V and 9 bases for J; bases not matched to a gene: 7. Germline loops: CDR1 SGHDT, CDR2 YYEEEE. The source of this sequence is a man aged 45-65 years with acute or convalescent COVID-19. V gene TRBV5-6 combines with J gene TRBJ1-5, with 8 bases lining up with TRBD1. The sample comprised peripheral blood. CDR3 loop: CASSFGQGRVPQHF. CDR3 DNA: TGTGCCAGCAGCTTCGGACAGGGCAGGGTGCCCCAGCATTTT.